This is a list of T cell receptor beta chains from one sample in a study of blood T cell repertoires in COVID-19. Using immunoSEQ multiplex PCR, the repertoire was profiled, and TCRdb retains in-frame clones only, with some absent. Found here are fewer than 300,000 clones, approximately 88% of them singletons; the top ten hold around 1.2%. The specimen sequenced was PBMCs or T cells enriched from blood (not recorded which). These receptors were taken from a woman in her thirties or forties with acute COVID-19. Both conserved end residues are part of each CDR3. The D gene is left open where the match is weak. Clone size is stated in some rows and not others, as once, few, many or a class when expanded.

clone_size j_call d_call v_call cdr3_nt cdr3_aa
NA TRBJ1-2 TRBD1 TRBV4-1 TGCGCCAGCAGCTTTGGTGTCAGGGGGTTGTCTGGCTACACCTTC CASSFGVRGLSGYTF
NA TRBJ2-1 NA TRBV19 TGTGCCAGTAAGTCAGGGGACACCCTGTACAATGAGCAGTTCTTC CASKSGDTLYNEQFF
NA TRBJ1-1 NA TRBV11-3 TGTGCCAGCAGCTTCGGGGTTGTGGCGAACACTGAAGCTTTCTTT CASSFGVVANTEAFF
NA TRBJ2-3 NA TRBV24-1 TGTGCCACCAGTGATTCCCCGAACTCCACCCCTGGCACAGATACGCAGTATTTT CATSDSPNSTPGTDTQYF
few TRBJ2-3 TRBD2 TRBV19 TGTGCCAGTAGCCAGGGACTAGCGGCCACAGATACGCAGTATTTT CASSQGLAATDTQYF
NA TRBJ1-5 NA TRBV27 TGTGCCAGCAGTTTAAAACAGGGTAGGGGCCAGCCCCAGCATTTT CASSLKQGRGQPQHF
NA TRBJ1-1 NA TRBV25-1 TGTGCCAGCAGTGATTCTGGGGCCGGGAACACTGAAGCTTTCTTT CASSDSGAGNTEAFF
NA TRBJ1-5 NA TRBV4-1 TGCGCCAGCAGCCAAAACAACATGAGCAATCAGCCCCAGCATTTT CASSQNNMSNQPQHF
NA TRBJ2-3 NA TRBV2 TGTGCCAGCAGAACTGACACAGATACGCAGTATTTT CASRTDTDTQYF
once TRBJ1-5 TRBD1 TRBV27 TGTGCCAGCAGTTTAGGTTGGGACAGTTATAGCAATCAGCCCCAGCATTTT CASSLGWDSYSNQPQHF
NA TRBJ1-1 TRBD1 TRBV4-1 TGCGCCAGCAGCCAAGATAGGATAGGGACAGGGATGAACACTGAAGCTTTCTTT CASSQDRIGTGMNTEAFF
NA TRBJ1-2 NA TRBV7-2 TGTGCCAGCAGCTACTTGAACTATGGCTACACCTTC CASSYLNYGYTF
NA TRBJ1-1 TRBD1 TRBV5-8 TGTGCCAGCAGATTGGTCCCGGGACAGGGCACTGAAGCTTTCTTT CASRLVPGQGTEAFF
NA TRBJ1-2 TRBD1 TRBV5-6 TGTGCCAGCAGCACCGGGACAGTGCCCTACTATGGCTACACCTTC CASSTGTVPYYGYTF
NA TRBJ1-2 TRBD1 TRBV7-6 TGTGCCAGCAGCCCTGACCCGGGACAGGGGATTAACTATGGCTACACCTTC CASSPDPGQGINYGYTF
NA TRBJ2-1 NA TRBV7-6 TGTGCCAGCAGCAACCCGACCGGGTCAACCTACAATGAGCAGTTCTTC CASSNPTGSTYNEQFF
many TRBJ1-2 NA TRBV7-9 TGTGCCAGCAGCCCTTTTCCGCTGGGCAGGGGTTTCGCTGGCTACACCTTC CASSPFPLGRGFAGYTF
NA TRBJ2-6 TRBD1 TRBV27 TGTGCCAGCAGTTTTGACAGGGGGGACTCTGGGGCCAACGTCCTGACTTTC CASSFDRGDSGANVLTF
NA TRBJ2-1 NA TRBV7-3 TGTGCCAGCAGCTTAGAGGGTGAGCAGTTCTTC CASSLEGEQFF
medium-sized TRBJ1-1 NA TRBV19 TGTGCCAGTAGTATCGGGAACACTGAAGCTTTCTTT CASSIGNTEAFF
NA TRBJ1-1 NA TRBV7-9 TGTGCCAGCAGCGGTTACAGGGCCACTGAAGCTTTCTTT CASSGYRATEAFF
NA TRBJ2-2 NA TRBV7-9 TGTGCCAGCAGCCCAGGTCAGGGAAGCTACACCGGGGAGCTGTTTTTT CASSPGQGSYTGELFF
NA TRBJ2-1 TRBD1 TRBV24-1 TGTGCCACCAGTGATTTGGGGACAGGGGCAATCTATGAGCAGTTCTTC CATSDLGTGAIYEQFF
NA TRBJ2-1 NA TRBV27 TGTGCCAGCAGCCTAGCCGACGTTACCTTCTCCTACAATGAGCAGTTCTTC CASSLADVTFSYNEQFF
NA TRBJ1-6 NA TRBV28 TGTGCCAGCAGTGCCGTTAGTTCACCCCTCCACTTT CASSAVSSPLHF
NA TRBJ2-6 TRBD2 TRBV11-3 TGTGCCAGCTCACCCCGGGAGGCAGGGTGGGCCGGGGCCAACGTCCTGACTTTC CASSPREAGWAGANVLTF
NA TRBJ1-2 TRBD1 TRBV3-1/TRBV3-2 TGTGCCAGCCAATCCACGGGACAGGTTGTTGGCTACACCTTC CASQSTGQVVGYTF
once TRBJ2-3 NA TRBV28 TGTGCCAGCAGTTTAGGCCAGCTTAGCGATACGCAGTATTTT CASSLGQLSDTQYF
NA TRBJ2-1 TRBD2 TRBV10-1 TGCGCCAGCAGTGAGTCGGCGGGAGGCGAATACAATGAGCAGTTCTTC CASSESAGGEYNEQFF
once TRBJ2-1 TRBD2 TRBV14 TGTGCCAGCAGTCAGGGGACTAGCGGGAGGGCCAAGGGTAATGAGCAGTTCTTC CASSQGTSGRAKGNEQFF
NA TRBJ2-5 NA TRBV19 TGTGCCAGTAGTAGTCAGGGGAAGGAGACCCAGTACTTC CASSSQGKETQYF
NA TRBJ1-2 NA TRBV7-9 TGTGCCAGCAGCTTAGAGAGGAGCTATGGCTACACCTTC CASSLERSYGYTF
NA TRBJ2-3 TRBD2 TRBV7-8 TGTGCCAGCAGCTTAGCTCTAGCGGGAGTCATTGGAGATACGCAGTATTTT CASSLALAGVIGDTQYF
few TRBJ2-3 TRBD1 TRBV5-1 TGCGCCAGCAGCTTCCGGACAGGGGGAGATACGCAGTATTTT CASSFRTGGDTQYF
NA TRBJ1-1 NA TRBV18 TGTGCCAGCTCACCACCTCTGCAGGGTGGGCCGACTGAAGCTTTCTTT CASSPPLQGGPTEAFF
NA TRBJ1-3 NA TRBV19 TGTGCCAGTAGTATTAGTTGGGCTCTACTTTTGAGCTCTGGAAACACCATATATTTT CASSISWALLLSSGNTIYF
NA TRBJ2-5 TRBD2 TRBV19 TGTGCCAGTAGTTCGACTAGCGGATACCAAGAGACCCAGTACTTC CASSSTSGYQETQYF
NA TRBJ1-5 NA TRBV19 TGTGCCAGTAGTTCCACAGGCAATCAGCCCCAGCATTTT CASSSTGNQPQHF
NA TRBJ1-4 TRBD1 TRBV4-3 TGCGCCAGCAGCCAAGCCGCGACAGGGAGAGGAACTAATGAAAAACTGTTTTTT CASSQAATGRGTNEKLFF
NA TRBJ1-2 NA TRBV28 TGTGCCAGCAGTTTAAGGGGATACGGCTACACCTTC CASSLRGYGYTF
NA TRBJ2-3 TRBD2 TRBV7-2 TGTGCCAGCAGTTCGGGACTAGCGGAAGGGGATACGCAGTATTTT CASSSGLAEGDTQYF
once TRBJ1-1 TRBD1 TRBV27 TGTGCCAGCAGTCCCACAGGGGCGAACACTGAAGCTTTCTTT CASSPTGANTEAFF
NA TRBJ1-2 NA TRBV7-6 TGTGCCAGCAGCTTAGGTACAGGGAAGGGCTATGGCTACACCTTC CASSLGTGKGYGYTF
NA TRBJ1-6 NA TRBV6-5 TGTGCCAGCAGTTTTGACAGGCGGTACTATAATTCACCCCTCCACTTT CASSFDRRYYNSPLHF
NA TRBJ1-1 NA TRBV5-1 TGCGCCAGCAGCTTGGGCGCCCAGAACACTGAAGCTTTCTTT CASSLGAQNTEAFF
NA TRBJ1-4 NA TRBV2 TGTGCCGCACGACCCCAGGCCGCTAATGAAAAACTGTTTTTT CAARPQAANEKLFF
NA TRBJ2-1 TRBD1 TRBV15 TGTGCCACCAGCAGGGGGACAGCAAGCTCCTACAATGAGCAGTTCTTC CATSRGTASSYNEQFF
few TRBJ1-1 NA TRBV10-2 TGCGCCAGCAGTGAGTCTGCGGCTACTGAAGCTTTCTTT CASSESAATEAFF
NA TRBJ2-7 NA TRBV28 TGTGCCAGCAGTCCCATAACGGGGAGATTCGCCGAGCAGTACTTC CASSPITGRFAEQYF
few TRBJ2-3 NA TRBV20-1 TGCAGTGCTTGTGTGGACTTGAGAGATACGCAGTATTTT CSACVDLRDTQYF
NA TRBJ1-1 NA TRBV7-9 TGTGCCAGCAGCTTCAGCGGTGAAAATATGGAAGCTTTCTTT CASSFSGENMEAFF
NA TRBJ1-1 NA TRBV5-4 TGTGCCAGCAGCAAAGTAGGAGGGACGCTTGGCATGAACACTGAAGCTTTCTTT CASSKVGGTLGMNTEAFF
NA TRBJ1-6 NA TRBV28 TGTGCCAGCAGACCTAGTAGTTTCTATAATTCACCCCTCCACTTT CASRPSSFYNSPLHF